These 25 T cell receptor beta chains originate from one sample sequenced in a study of CD8 T cells in ankylosing spondylitis. Each CDR3 protein gets one entry after TCRdb re-called the 5' RACE reads with MiXCR. The table has roughly 46,000 distinct CDR3 sequences, around 3.8% seen once. Input material: blood, either unsorted or a sorted T cell fraction (not recorded which). The source of these receptors is a female donor with ankylosing spondylitis or in good health (not recorded which).

This clonotype is categorized as medium-sized (0.01 to 0.1%). V and J are TRBV9 and TRBJ2-1, with 7 bases matching TRBD2. V shed 0 bases, J shed 7 bases, and the junction held 7 bases outside the gene matches. CDR3 length equals 15 residues. Per the germline V gene, CDR1 is SGDLS and CDR2 is YYNGEE. The CDR3 region is CASSVGLAPENEQFF. The CDR3 DNA follows: TGTGCCAGCAGCGTAGGACTAGCCCCCGAAAATGAGCAGTTCTTC.

This clonotype showed up many times. The chain combines TRBV9 with TRBJ1-2, with unresolved D. V lost 0 bases to trimming and J lost 4 bases, with 13 bases between them. Germline V CDR1 and CDR2: SGDLS, YYNGEE. The CDR3 is 15 residues long. CDR3 nucleotides: TGTGCCAGCAGCGTAGCTTGGCAGAATCCCTATGGCTACACCTTC. Translation gives CASSVAWQNPYGYTF. Supplemented by reference TRBV9 and TRBJ1-2, the full variable domain reads DSGVTQTPKHLITATGQRVTLRCSPRSGDLSVYWYQQSLDQGLQFLIQYYNGEERAKGNILERFSAQQFPDLHSELNLSSLELGDSALYFCASSVAWQNPYGYTFGSGTRLTVV.

CDR3 sequence: CASSEGTGGLPEAFF. The DNA of the CDR3 is TGTGCCAGCAGCGAGGGGACAGGGGGTCTACCTGAAGCTTTCTTT. This chain joins TRBV9 and TRBJ1-1, with 11 bases matching TRBD1. The CDR3 contains 15 residues. The trim removed 3 bases at V and 6 bases at J, leaving 7 bases unmatched. From germline, CDR1 is SGDLS and CDR2 YYNGEE.

This clonotype came up a few times. Since a much larger clone is just one base distant, this may be a read error. The CDR3 DNA sequence: TGTGCCAGAAGCCGGGAGATAAGCAGGGGCTACGAGCAGTACTTC. It specifies CARSREISRGYEQYF. The chain joins TRBV9 to TRBJ2-7; D may be TRBD1 or TRBD2 (6 bases each). CDR1 and CDR2 (germline): SGDLS, YYNGEE. Trimming removed 8 bases at V and 3 bases at J, with 21 bases between. The CDR3 is 15 amino acids.

This clonotype has a count of ten or more. This sequence joins TRBV9 and TRBJ1-2, with D possibly being TRBD1 (5 bases). V lost 7 bases to trimming and J lost 4 bases, with 20 bases between them. The length of the CDR3 is 15 residues. Germline V gives CDR1 SGDLS, CDR2 YYNGEE. The CDR3 sequence: CASAPPGRPTYGYTF. The CDR3 DNA reads as TGTGCCAGCGCACCTCCGGGACGGCCGACCTATGGCTACACCTTC.

In this sample, this clonotype turned up many times. The gene calls are TRBV9 and TRBJ1-2; no clear D. Germline V lookup: CDR1 SGDLS, CDR2 YYNGEE. Trimming cost V 0 bases and J 2 bases, with 8 bases left between them. This CDR3 spans 14 amino acids. This CDR3 is CASSVGSTNYGYTF. In nucleotides, the CDR3 is TGTGCCAGCAGCGTAGGATCGACCAACTATGGCTACACCTTC.

In this sample, this clonotype turned up many times. The rearrangement joins TRBV9 to TRBJ1-3; D unclear. V was clipped by 0 bases and J by 4 bases, with 8 bases between them. The CDR3 totals 14 residues. CDR1 and CDR2 (germline): SGDLS, YYNGEE. CDR3 region: CASSVEMSGNTIYF. CDR3 coding DNA: TGTGCCAGCAGCGTAGAGATGTCAGGAAACACCATATATTTT.

Within the sample, this clonotype is medium-sized. This rearrangement joins TRBV9 to TRBJ1-3; a possible D gene is TRBD1 (5 bases). Germline values: CDR1 SGDLS, CDR2 YYNGEE. V was pared by 5 bases and J by 0 bases, with 15 bases between. The CDR3 sequence is 16 residues long. The chain's CDR3 is CASSWGRSSSGNTIYF. The CDR3 DNA is TGTGCCAGCAGTTGGGGACGGAGTTCCTCTGGAAACACCATATATTTT.

This clonotype was detected ten times or more. The chain couples TRBV9 to TRBJ2-1; D might be TRBD2 (5 bases). The length of the CDR3 is 13 residues. V was clipped by 1 base and J by 9 bases, with 11 bases between them. Germline V CDR1 and CDR2: SGDLS, YYNGEE. CDR3 DNA: TGTGCCAGCAGCGTATCTAGCCTGGCTGAGCAGTTCTTC. Protein sequence: CASSVSSLAEQFF.

The table lists this clonotype with many counts. This sequence joins TRBV9 and TRBJ1-5; weak D call: TRBD1 (5 bases). The V and J ends lost 0 bases and 11 bases respectively, with 15 bases between them. Germline assignment: CDR1 SGDLS and CDR2 YYNGEE. The CDR3 is made up of 14 amino acids. The CDR3 sequence is CASSVDPGGSTQHF. CDR3 DNA: TGTGCCAGCAGCGTAGATCCGGGGGGTTCGACCCAGCATTTT.

This clonotype occurred many times. The V gene is TRBV9, the J gene TRBJ2-4; no firm D call. The V end lost 0 bases, the J end lost 3 bases, and 7 bases lay between the germline ends. The CDR3 covers 14 residues. Per the germline V gene, CDR1 is SGDLS and CDR2 is YYNGEE. Written as DNA, the CDR3 is TGTGCCAGCAGCGTAGGAAGCCACAAAAACATTCAGTACTTC. It translates to CASSVGSHKNIQYF.

The sample holds many counts of this clonotype. The chain links TRBV9 to TRBJ2-7, with D possibly being TRBD1 or TRBD2 (6 bases each). Germline CDR1 reads SGDLS; CDR2 reads YYNGEE. V dropped 6 bases and J dropped 2 bases, with 15 bases sitting between them. The CDR3 spans 14 residues. CDR3 nucleotides: TGTGCCAGCACGCGGGGTGGGGGCCCCTACGAGCAGTACTTC. It encodes CASTRGGGPYEQYF.

This clonotype has at least ten counts. This chain uses TRBV9 with TRBJ2-7, with D tentatively TRBD2 (6 bases). The V gene's germline CDR1 is SGDLS and CDR2 YYNGEE. The CDR3 has 15 amino acids. The ends were cut back, 0 bases at V and 0 bases at J, with 10 bases in the middle. CDR3 loop: CASSVDLASSYEQYF. The CDR3 DNA sequence: TGTGCCAGCAGCGTAGATCTAGCGTCCTCCTACGAGCAGTACTTC.

This clonotype was observed at least ten times. The DNA for the CDR3 is TGTGCCAGCAGCTCTCAAGGCGCCGTGGAAGCTTTCTTT. It specifies CASSSQGAVEAFF. The V call is TRBV9, the J call TRBJ1-1, with D uncertain. The CDR3 consists of 13 residues. Trimming cost V 4 bases and J 8 bases, with 15 bases left between them. Looked up from germline, CDR1 is SGDLS and CDR2 is YYNGEE.

The sample holds many counts of this clonotype. The genes are TRBV9 and TRBJ2-3; D is perhaps TRBD2 (5 bases). This CDR3 comprises 14 residues. V lost 3 bases and J 7 bases, leaving 15 bases between the germline ends. Germline V gene lookup returns CDR1 SGDLS and CDR2 YYNGEE. CDR3 sequence reads: CASSAEGFGNTQYF. CDR3 DNA sequence: TGTGCCAGCAGCGCAGAGGGTTTTGGGAATACGCAGTATTTT.

This clonotype was recorded many times. The chain employs TRBV9 and TRBJ1-4; D is unclear. Trimming stripped 0 bases from V and 6 bases from J, with 6 bases between. The CDR3 contains 13 residues. Germline CDR1 and CDR2: SGDLS and YYNGEE. The CDR3 nucleotides are TGTGCCAGCAGCGTAGGGGCGGATGAAAAACTGTTTTTT. Translating gives CASSVGADEKLFF.

This clonotype has a count of ten or more. The chain has TRBV9 and TRBJ2-2; TRBD1 might be the D (6 bases). With 4 bases removed from V and 4 bases from J, the gap between germline ends came to 14 bases. This CDR3 is built from 15 residues. Per the germline V gene, CDR1 is SGDLS and CDR2 is YYNGEE. The CDR3 loop is CASSLGGLGTGELFF. In DNA, the CDR3 is TGTGCCAGCAGCCTAGGGGGATTAGGCACCGGGGAGCTGTTTTTT. Drawing the rest from reference TRBV9 and TRBJ2-2, the complete variable domain is DSGVTQTPKHLITATGQRVTLRCSPRSGDLSVYWYQQSLDQGLQFLIQYYNGEERAKGNILERFSAQQFPDLHSELNLSSLELGDSALYFCASSLGGLGTGELFFGEGSRLTVL.

This clonotype was detected ten times or more. The V call is TRBV9, the J call TRBJ2-5; TRBD2 matches 9 bases. CDR3 length equals 19 residues. Unmatched junction bases numbered 16, after V lost 4 bases and J lost 0 bases. Germline V CDR1 and CDR2: SGDLS, YYNGEE. The CDR3: CASSFPTQRGDRYQETQYF. DNA of the CDR3: TGTGCCAGCAGCTTCCCAACCCAGCGGGGGGACCGATACCAAGAGACCCAGTACTTC.

This clonotype came up many times. The chain recombines TRBV9 with TRBJ1-6; TRBD1 is a possible D gene (6 bases). The germline gives CDR1 SGDLS, CDR2 YYNGEE. This CDR3 has 16 amino acids. V was pared by 4 bases and J by 5 bases, with 16 bases between. The CDR3 spells CASSTNPGVDNSPLHF. DNA of the CDR3: TGTGCCAGCAGCACCAATCCAGGGGTAGATAATTCACCCCTCCACTTT.

This clonotype was detected many times. The chain has TRBV9 and TRBJ2-3; 7 bases line up with TRBD2. Germline values: CDR1 SGDLS, CDR2 YYNGEE. This CDR3 region has 15 residues. V dropped 6 bases and J dropped 0; count of bases not matched to a gene: 7. The CDR3 reads CASTLGGESTDTQYF. The DNA of the CDR3 is TGTGCCAGCACCCTGGGGGGGGAGAGCACAGATACGCAGTATTTT. The whole variable domain, filled in from reference TRBV9 and TRBJ2-3, reads DSGVTQTPKHLITATGQRVTLRCSPRSGDLSVYWYQQSLDQGLQFLIQYYNGEERAKGNILERFSAQQFPDLHSELNLSSLELGDSALYFCASTLGGESTDTQYFGPGTRLTVL.

This clonotype was detected many times. This chain connects TRBV9 to TRBJ1-2; possibly TRBD1 for D (5 bases). From germline, CDR1 is SGDLS and CDR2 YYNGEE. Trimming took 3 bases from V and 5 from J, leaving 8 bases between them. The CDR3 is made up of 12 amino acids. CDR3 residues: CASSAREYGYTF. As DNA, the CDR3 is TGTGCCAGCAGCGCCAGGGAATATGGCTACACCTTC.

This clonotype has ten or more counts. This sequence joins TRBV6-4 and TRBJ1-3; D may be TRBD1 (5 bases). Between the trimmed V and J ends, which lost 0 bases and 8 bases, there was a span of 11 bases. CDR1 MRHNA and CDR2 SNTAGT come from the germline V gene. The CDR3 covers 14 residues. CDR3 nucleotides: TGTGCCAGCAGTGACTCGAGGGGAAAGTACACCATATATTTT. Translating gives CASSDSRGKYTIYF.

This clonotype was observed at least ten times. The J gene is TRBJ1-3, the V gene TRBV9, with D possibly being TRBD1 (5 bases). This CDR3 spans 15 amino acids. CDR1 and CDR2 from the germline V gene are SGDLS and YYNGEE. Trimming took off 4 bases at V and 4 bases at J, with 15 bases between the two ends. CDR3 nucleotide sequence: TGTGCCAGCAGCCGCCACGGGGCGGGGGGAAACACCATATATTTT. Protein: CASSRHGAGGNTIYF.

The sample holds many counts of this clonotype. V gene TRBV9 combines with J gene TRBJ2-3; TRBD2 aligns across 9 bases. The CDR3 sequence is 18 residues long. V lost 0 bases, J lost 0 bases, and 8 bases stayed unmatched. Germline V gene sequence: CDR1 SGDLS, CDR2 YYNGEE. CDR3 sequence: CASSVEGRGGQSTDTQYF. The CDR3, as DNA: TGTGCCAGCAGCGTAGAAGGGCGGGGGGGCCAGAGCACAGATACGCAGTATTTT.

This clonotype was seen at least ten times. DNA of the CDR3: TGTGCCAGCAGCGTATCCGGAGGGGACACTGAAGCTTTCTTT. It yields the protein CASSVSGGDTEAFF. The V call is TRBV9, the J call TRBJ1-1, with D perhaps matching TRBD1 (5 bases). The germline V gene encodes CDR1 SGDLS and CDR2 YYNGEE. CDR3 length equals 14 residues. V lost 1 base, J lost 3 bases, and 10 bases lay in between.